The present entry profiles one T cell receptor (beta chain) with its context. This clonotype was detected ten times or more. Its antigen specificity is not known. No clone much larger than this one lies a single base away; base qualities are absent. Here V drops 10 bases and J drops 5 bases, and the junction holds 16 bases not matched to any gene. From cysteine to phenylalanine, the CDR3 is 16 amino acids long. Here the CDR3 DNA is all that survives: 48 bases in frame from base 1. The germline V gene gives CDR1 as ENHRY and CDR2 as SYGVKD. cDNA synthesis used template-switch 5'RACE with a primer carrying a 10-nucleotide random unique molecular identifier tagging each TCR transcript. Every sequencing run covered 15-18 subjects and yielded more than 160 million TCR-beta sequences. The RNeasy kit was used to extract total RNA. The KAPA Real-time Library Amplification kit was used to amplify TCR-beta VDJ regions with primers targeting the TCR constant region and the 5'RACE anchor. A first PCR added sample indexes and Illumina adaptors, and a second PCR then raised library yield. After Ampure bead purification, the TCR product of roughly 650 bp was size-selected on a 2% E-gel SizeSelection system. Before pooling, library quality was checked on a Bioanalyzer, concentration was measured with Qubit, and libraries were quantified with the Kapa Library Quantification kit. Libraries were sequenced paired-end 2 x 150 bp on an Illumina HiSeq 2500. To increase sequence diversity, roughly 24-31% phiX was spiked into each library pool. In the authors' own workflow: The quality-filtered reads were processed with the UMI-based MiGEC pipeline, whose error correction step removed more than 80% of the raw TCR sequences. IMGT germline references were used for aligning VDJ genes, and each clonotype was defined as a unique CDR3 amino acid sequence together with its V-J genes. Clonal expansion, Shannon diversity and CDR3 relatedness (CalcPairwiseDistances, ClusterSamples) were evaluated with VDJtools, and phylogenetic trees were built with CLCbio workbench. A clone was classed as expanded if it had 8 or more unique UMIs, a cutoff based on coefficient-of-variation modelling across technical triplicates. The public reads were reprocessed in TCRdb via fastp at Q25 and MiXCR, keeping in-frame beta chains. Records with the same CDR3 protein are collapsed into one entry carrying the most frequent genes and DNA. TCRdb assigned the V and J calls; the authors' analysis was not used. For this sample there are 71,000 or so distinct CDR3 sequences; roughly an eighth appear just once. 4.5% to 5.5% of the sample comes from the top ten.

This entry comes from a study of neurological immune-mediated disorders (dated by TCRdb to about 2019). Background on the whole study: The study compared peripheral blood TCR-beta repertoires of HTLV-I-associated myelopathy (HAM/TSP) patients, multiple sclerosis patients and healthy controls using UMI-based sequencing. Longitudinal samples, technical triplicates and paired sorted CD4+ and CD8+ T-cell subsets, alongside PBMC samples, were included among the 90 to 130 TCR-beta libraries. Each longitudinal HAM/TSP and healthy donor was sampled at 3 time-points spaced at about 3-45 month intervals. The cohort included some 70 subjects: roughly 15 with HAM/TSP, approximately 34 with multiple sclerosis, and approximately 20 healthy controls. Study-level results and caveats: Across subjects, expanded clones never shared an identical CDR3 amino acid sequence, which suggests that the TCR-beta repertoires in every group were private. TCR clonal expansion was greatest in HAM/TSP patients and smallest in MS patients, who ranked below even healthy controls.

This specimen's time point label, per the study, means: longitudinal time-point 1 (baseline). For the unsorted PBMC libraries, 2 million PBMCs were stored in RNAlater at -80 degrees C until RNA extraction and were used to generate the libraries. Peripheral blood was subjected to Ficoll-Hypaque density gradient centrifugation to isolate PBMCs, which were then cryopreserved in liquid nitrogen. The V and J segments used are TRBV10-3 and TRBJ2-5; 10 bases in the middle match TRBD2. The sequenced sample was PBMCs. The TCR sequence derives from a female donor with HTLV-1-associated myelopathy (HAM/TSP). The CDR3 has the sequence CATSPSGGSRLETQYF. The DNA reads as follows: TGTGCCACCTCGCCTAGCGGGGGCTCCCGGTTGGAGACCCAGTACTTC.